This TCR beta chain originates from a study of blood T cell repertoires in COVID-19 (TCRdb year 2020). About the investigation overall: Samples from collaborators originated in the United States, Italy and Spain and spanned both the acute and convalescent phases of COVID-19. Where available, HLA class I and class II types were obtained from metadata supplied by the sample provider rather than from assay-based typing. Subjects who had been exposed to COVID-19, were actively infected with it, or had recovered from it provided the deeply sampled blood TCRbeta repertoires that made up the dataset. Sample metadata almost always included a de-identified subject ID, COVID-19 status, age in years and sex. The repertoires were released in a freely available public database meant as a resource for research on the immune response to SARS-CoV-2. Samples were obtained from the ongoing ImmuneRACE study (first 160 participants) and from approximately 1,200 subjects provided by 6 global collaborators. The material from the prospective study consisted of cDNA or gDNA derived from T cells, B-cell-depleted T cells, or PBMCs.

The CDR3 measures 16 amino acids from cysteine to phenylalanine. Left in the record is the CDR3 DNA by itself, 48 bases read in frame from the first base. The germline V end is reduced by 5 bases and the J end by 3 bases; junction bases left unmatched: 12. CDR1 and CDR2 are read off the germline V gene (reference sequence) as PRHDT and FYEKMQ. General conclusions and limits of the study: How much clinical and demographic metadata was included differed by source and by participant, and the metadata was provided uncurated.

Another Seattle source contributed samples from volunteer blood donors who had recovered from COVID-19. Each collaborating institution followed its own protocols to collect whole blood in K2EDTA tubes. Collaborator samples were shipped for TCRbeta analysis as frozen whole blood, isolated PBMCs, or DNA extracted from either sample type. The immunoSEQ Assay, a bias-controlled multiplex PCR, was used to amplify TCRbeta CDR3 regions from genomic DNA. On the authors' methods: The number of nucleated cells in each sample was estimated by amplification of reference gene primers within the assay. To quantify the absolute abundance of each unique TCRbeta CDR3 rearrangement, sequence reads were collapsed and filtered. For each sample, productive Simpson clonality was calculated as the square root of Simpson's diversity index over productive rearrangements. The source is immuneACCESS, and TCRdb retained only in-frame sequences with V and J called. Part of the clones is not carried over; for the studies checked, unresolved V genes explain less than half of this, and the remainder is unexplained. Clonal size and the V and J genes are those of that table, whereas D and trimming came from the DNA. Present in this sample are hundreds of thousands of clones, around 86% of which were seen just once. Together, the top ten hold roughly 1.6% of the sample.

Comment on this clone: Its antigen is currently not known. There are no base qualities to consult, and no much larger clone falls within one base.

This TCR came from a woman between 35 and 50 years old who had recovered from COVID-19. The sample taken for sequencing was peripheral blood. Recombination linked TRBV13 to TRBJ2-7; 8 bases in the junction line up with TRBD1. The DNA sequence is given as TGTGCCAGCAGCCCCTACCTGGACAGGGAAGTCTACGAGCAGTACTTC. This translates into CASSPYLDREVYEQYF.